This entry concerns a single T cell receptor (beta chain). No DNA is shown, since the ends of the CDR3 on it are uncertain; the CDR3 is the one TCRdb lists. Per germline, CDR1 SGHRS and CDR2 YFSETQ. The CDR3 is 14 residues long, counting both termini. With iRepertoire HTBI primers and Arm-PCR of CDR3 regions, TCR beta libraries were built. Each CDR3 protein gets one entry after TCRdb re-called the multiplex PCR reads with MiXCR. The sample holds about 530,000 distinct CDR3 sequences, about 16% seen once. The source of the sample is a study of regulatory T cells in long-lasting Graves disease. Noted time point: newly diagnosed GD, antithyroid drugs for less than 3 months. Following extraction of RNA from PBMCs, that RNA was used to make the TCR library. The same sample was also studied in work on T cells in Graves' hyperthyroidism and ophthalmopathy. As that study records: The TCR CDR3 first-round RT-PCR relied on the HTBI primer set.

The TCR was taken from a woman aged 35 to 59 with Graves disease. The sequenced sample was peripheral blood mononuclear cells (PBMCs), obtained at new diagnosis, from a patient treated with antithyroid drugs. The V gene is TRBV5-1, the J gene TRBJ2-7. The CDR3 region is CASSFGQGSYEQHF.